These 6 T cell receptor beta chains were all obtained from the same sample, sequenced in a study of cytomegalovirus exposure and HLA in healthy donors. Primers included in the PCR were 60 Vbeta and 13 Jbeta primers. Assay: immunoSEQ multiplex PCR; the TCRdb copy retains only in-frame clones and omits some. The sample includes about 160,000 clones, 80% to 90% seen only once; the top ten take approximately 7%. Sequences were obtained from PBMCs. The source is a woman in her twenties or thirties in good health and CMV-seropositive.

The table lists this clone with a count of one. The V call is TRBV30, the J call TRBJ2-3; the match to TRBD2 covers 8 bases. J was trimmed by 1 base and V by 0 bases; bases with no gene match: 9. Germline values: CDR1 GTSNPN, CDR2 SVGIG (reference sequence). The CDR3 is 17 amino acids. In nucleotides, the CDR3 is TGTGCCTGGAGTGTACCGACAAGGCGGGGGGGCACAGATACGCAGTATTTT. Its protein product is CAWSVPTRRGGTDTQYF.

Comments on this clone: Its ends do not fully match the called genes, so a read error is possible. This chain joins TRBV7-9 and TRBJ1-6; D uncertain. CDR1 SEHNR and CDR2 FQNEAQ come from the germline V gene (reference sequence). This CDR3 comprises 16 residues. CDR3 residues: CSSSSLRTLGNSPLHF. In nucleotides, the CDR3 is TGTTCCAGCAGCTCGTTAAGGACTTTGGGTAATTCACCCCTCCACTTT.

This chain connects TRBV2 to TRBJ2-5; the D is unclear. Germline lookup yields CDR1 SNHLY and CDR2 FYNNEI. The CDR3 is 14 amino acids. Trimming left V 4 bases short and J 1 base short, with 10 bases between. CDR3 loop: CASSVNSFQETQYF. The CDR3 DNA sequence: TGTGCCAGCAGTGTCAACAGCTTCCAAGAGACCCAGTACTTC.

The chain recombines TRBV7-9 with TRBJ2-1, with unresolved D. Per germline, CDR1 SEHNR and CDR2 FQNEAQ (reference sequence). Between the trimmed V and J ends, which lost 3 bases and 6 bases, there was a span of 12 bases. The CDR3 extends over 14 amino acids. CDR3 sequence reads: CASSLQAISNEQFF. The CDR3 region has the DNA TGTGCCAGCAGCTTGCAGGCCATCTCCAATGAGCAGTTCTTC.

In this sample, this clone turned up once. The chain employs TRBV4-1 and TRBJ1-2; a possible D gene is TRBD1 (6 bases). Germline CDR1 and CDR2: MGHRA and YSYEKL. V dropped 3 bases and J dropped 6 bases, with 17 bases sitting between them. The CDR3 loop spans 15 amino acids. The chain's CDR3 is CASSQKFRGRDGYTF. As DNA, the CDR3 is TGCGCCAGCAGCCAGAAATTCAGGGGACGAGATGGCTACACCTTC.

The chain has TRBV7-8 and TRBJ2-7; 7 positions match TRBD1. V lost 5 bases to trimming and J lost 7 bases; unmatched junction nucleotides: 8. The germline CDR1 and CDR2 sequences are SGHVS and FQNEAQ. The CDR3 loop spans 13 amino acids. For the CDR3, the DNA is TGTGCCAGCAGCGCGACAGGGAGATTTGAGCAGTACTTC. This encodes CASSATGRFEQYF.